This TCR beta chain was identified during a study of a mutant IDH1 vaccine in newly diagnosed glioma. Across the study: Most patients had received both radiotherapy and temozolomide, the prior options being radiotherapy, temozolomide, or both. Study findings and constraints: In 80% to 95% of patients, immune responses induced by the vaccine occurred. Changes to the top peripheral T cell clonotypes appeared unrelated to pseudoprogression.

This CDR3 is 16 amino acids long. The germline CDR1 and CDR2 sequences are SGHRS and YFSETQ. V lost 0 bases, J lost 2 bases, and 5 bases stayed unmatched. Time point of the sample: baseline, week 1 (first vaccination visit). This sample's treatment: pre-vaccination baseline after standard-of-care therapy. Donors harbored newly found WHO grade 3 or 4 IDH1-mutant, ATRX-lost astrocytomas. A word on this clone: Its specificity is unknown.

Libraries were prepared by immunoSEQ multiplex PCR; TCRdb keeps only in-frame clonotypes and omits some of them. The top ten clones hold over 2% of a sample with tens of thousands of clones, 80% to 90% of them seen once. The sequence was collected from a middle-aged man with glioma. The chain has TRBV5-1 and TRBJ2-5, with TRBD1 matching over 9 bases. The source was PBMCs, collected from a glioma patient treated with radiotherapy, temozolomide or both. This CDR3 is CASSLGGTGLQETQYF. The CDR3 DNA sequence: TGCGCCAGCAGCTTGGGCGGGACAGGGCTTCAAGAGACCCAGTACTTC.